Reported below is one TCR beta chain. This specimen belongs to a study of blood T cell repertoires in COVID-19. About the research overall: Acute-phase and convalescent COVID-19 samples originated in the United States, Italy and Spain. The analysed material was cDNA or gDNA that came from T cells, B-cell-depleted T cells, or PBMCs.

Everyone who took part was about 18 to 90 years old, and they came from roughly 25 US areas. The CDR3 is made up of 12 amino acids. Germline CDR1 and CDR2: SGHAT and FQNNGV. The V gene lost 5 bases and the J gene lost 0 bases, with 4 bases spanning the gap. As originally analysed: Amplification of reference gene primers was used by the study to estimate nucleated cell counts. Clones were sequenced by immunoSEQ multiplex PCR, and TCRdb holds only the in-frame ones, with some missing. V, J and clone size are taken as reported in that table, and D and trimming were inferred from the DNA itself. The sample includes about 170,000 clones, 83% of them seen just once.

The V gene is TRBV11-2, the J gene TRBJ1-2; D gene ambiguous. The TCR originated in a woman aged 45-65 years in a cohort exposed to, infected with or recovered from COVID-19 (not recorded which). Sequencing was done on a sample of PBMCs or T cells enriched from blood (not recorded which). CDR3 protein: CASSLSNYGYTF. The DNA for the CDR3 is TGTGCCAGCAGCCTTTCTAACTATGGCTACACCTTC.